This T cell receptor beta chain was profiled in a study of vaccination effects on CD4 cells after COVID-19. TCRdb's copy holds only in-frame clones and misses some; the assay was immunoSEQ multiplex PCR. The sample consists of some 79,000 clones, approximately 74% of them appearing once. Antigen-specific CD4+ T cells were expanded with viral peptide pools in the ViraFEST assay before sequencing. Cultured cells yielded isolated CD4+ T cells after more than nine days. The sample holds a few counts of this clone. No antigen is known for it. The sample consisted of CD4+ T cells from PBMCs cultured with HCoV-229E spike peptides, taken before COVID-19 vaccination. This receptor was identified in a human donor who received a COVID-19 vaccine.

The CDR3 here is CASSSTPGTPQFF. CDR3 DNA sequence: TGTGCCAGCAGCTCAACTCCCGGGACACCGCAGTTCTTC. The gene calls are TRBV7-2 and TRBJ2-1; possibly TRBD1 for D (6 bases). The germline V gene has CDR1 SGHTA and CDR2 FQGNSA. Trimming shortened V by 4 bases and J by 12 bases, and 16 bases separated the two germline ends. This CDR3 is 13 amino acids long.